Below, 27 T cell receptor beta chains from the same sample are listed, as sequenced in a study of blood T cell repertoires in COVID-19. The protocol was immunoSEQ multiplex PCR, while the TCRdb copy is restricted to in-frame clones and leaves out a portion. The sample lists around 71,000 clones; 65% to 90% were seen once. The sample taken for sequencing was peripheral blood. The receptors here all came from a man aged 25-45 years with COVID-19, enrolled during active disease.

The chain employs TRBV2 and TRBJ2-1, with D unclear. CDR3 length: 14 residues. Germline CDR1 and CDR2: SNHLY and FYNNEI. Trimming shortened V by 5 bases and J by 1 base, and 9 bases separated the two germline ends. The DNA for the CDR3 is TGTGCCAGCAGTTTCGCGGCGTCCTACAATGAGCAGTTCTTC. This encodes CASSFAASYNEQFF.

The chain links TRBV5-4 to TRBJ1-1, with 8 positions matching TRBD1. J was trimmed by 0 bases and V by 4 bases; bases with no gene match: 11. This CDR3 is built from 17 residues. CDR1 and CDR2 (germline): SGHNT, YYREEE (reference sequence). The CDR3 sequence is CASSASGGESVNTEAFF. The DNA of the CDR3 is TGTGCCAGCAGCGCCTCAGGGGGCGAGTCGGTGAACACTGAAGCTTTCTTT.

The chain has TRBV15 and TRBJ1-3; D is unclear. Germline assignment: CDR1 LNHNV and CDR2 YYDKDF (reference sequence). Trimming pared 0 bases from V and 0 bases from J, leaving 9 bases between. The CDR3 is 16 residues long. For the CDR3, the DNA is TGTGCCACCAGCAGAGATTTGGCCCCCTCTGGAAACACCATATATTTT. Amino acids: CATSRDLAPSGNTIYF.

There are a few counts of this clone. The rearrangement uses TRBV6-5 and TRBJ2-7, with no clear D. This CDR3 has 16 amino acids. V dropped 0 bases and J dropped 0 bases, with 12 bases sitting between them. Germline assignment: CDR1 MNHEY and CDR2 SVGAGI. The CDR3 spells CASSYSNVKSSYEQYF. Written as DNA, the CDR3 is TGTGCCAGCAGTTACTCGAATGTCAAGAGCTCCTACGAGCAGTACTTC.

The CDR3 loop reads CSASGATGGSAQPQHF. The CDR3 DNA sequence: TGCAGTGCTAGTGGGGCGACAGGGGGTTCGGCCCAGCCCCAGCATTTT. The chain joins TRBV20-1 to TRBJ1-5, with TRBD1 matching 9 bases. With V trimmed by 3 bases and J by 7 bases, 13 bases remained unmatched. In germline, CDR1 is DFQATT, CDR2 SNEGSKA (reference sequence). This CDR3 contains 16 residues.

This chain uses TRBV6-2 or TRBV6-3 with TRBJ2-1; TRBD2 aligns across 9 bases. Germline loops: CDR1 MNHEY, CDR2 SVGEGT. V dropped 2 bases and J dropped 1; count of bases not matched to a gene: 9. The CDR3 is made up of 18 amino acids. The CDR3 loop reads CASSYPPPGLASYNEQFF. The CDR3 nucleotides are TGTGCCAGCAGTTACCCCCCGCCGGGACTAGCTTCCTACAATGAGCAGTTCTTC.

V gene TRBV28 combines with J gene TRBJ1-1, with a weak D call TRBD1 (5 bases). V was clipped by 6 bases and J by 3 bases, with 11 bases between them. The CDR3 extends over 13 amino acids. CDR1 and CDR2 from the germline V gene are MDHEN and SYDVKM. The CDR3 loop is CASSRTLYTEAFF. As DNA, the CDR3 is TGTGCCAGCAGCCGGACACTCTACACTGAAGCTTTCTTT.

The CDR3 here is CASSLGQGSDTQYF. DNA for the CDR3: TGTGCCAGCAGCTTGGGACAGGGATCAGATACGCAGTATTTT. The chain employs TRBV5-6 and TRBJ2-3; 7 bases are a match to TRBD1. Germline CDR1 and CDR2: SGHDT and YYEEEE. The CDR3 covers 14 residues. Trimming removed 0 bases from V and 4 bases from J; junction bases left unmatched: 2.

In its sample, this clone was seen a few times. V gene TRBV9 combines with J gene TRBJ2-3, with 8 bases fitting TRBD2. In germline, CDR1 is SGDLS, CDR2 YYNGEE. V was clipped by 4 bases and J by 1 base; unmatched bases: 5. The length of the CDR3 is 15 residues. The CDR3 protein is CASSPRAGGTDTQYF. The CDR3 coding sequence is TGTGCCAGCAGCCCCCGAGCGGGAGGCACAGATACGCAGTATTTT.

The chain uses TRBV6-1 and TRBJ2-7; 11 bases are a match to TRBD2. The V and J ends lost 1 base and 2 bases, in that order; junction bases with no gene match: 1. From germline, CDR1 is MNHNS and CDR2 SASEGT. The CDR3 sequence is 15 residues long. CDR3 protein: CASSEGSGGAYEQYF. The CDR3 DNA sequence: TGTGCCAGCAGTGAAGGTAGCGGGGGGGCCTACGAGCAGTACTTC.

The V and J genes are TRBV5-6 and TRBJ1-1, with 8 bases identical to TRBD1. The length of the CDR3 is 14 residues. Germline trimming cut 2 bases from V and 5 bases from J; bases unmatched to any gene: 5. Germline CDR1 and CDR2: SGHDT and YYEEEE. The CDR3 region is CASSFGQGATEAFF. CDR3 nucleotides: TGTGCCAGCAGCTTCGGGCAGGGGGCGACTGAAGCTTTCTTT.

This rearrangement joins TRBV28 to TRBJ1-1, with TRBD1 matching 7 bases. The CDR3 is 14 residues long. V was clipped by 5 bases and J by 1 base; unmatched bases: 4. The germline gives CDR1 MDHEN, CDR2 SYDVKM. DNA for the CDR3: TGTGCCAGCAGTAACAGGGGCGGGAACACTGAAGCTTTCTTT. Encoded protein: CASSNRGGNTEAFF.

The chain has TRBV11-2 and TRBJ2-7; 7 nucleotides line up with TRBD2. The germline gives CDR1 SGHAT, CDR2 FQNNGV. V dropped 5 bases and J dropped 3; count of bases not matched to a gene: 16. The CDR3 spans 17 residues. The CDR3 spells CASSPIKRDSANYEQYF. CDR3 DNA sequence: TGTGCCAGCAGCCCGATAAAGCGGGACTCTGCGAACTACGAGCAGTACTTC.

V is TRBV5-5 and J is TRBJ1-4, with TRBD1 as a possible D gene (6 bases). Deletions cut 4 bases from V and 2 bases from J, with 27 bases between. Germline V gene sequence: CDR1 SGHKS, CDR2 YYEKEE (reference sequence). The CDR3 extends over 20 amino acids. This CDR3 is CASSPDLRGARRRTNEKLFF. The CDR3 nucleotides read TGTGCCAGCAGCCCGGACCTCCGGGGGGCCCGACGGCGTACTAATGAAAAACTGTTTTTT. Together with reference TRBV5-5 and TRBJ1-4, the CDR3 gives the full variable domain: DAGVTQSPTHLIKTRGQQVTLRCSPISGHKSVSWYQQVLGQGPQFIFQYYEKEERGRGNFPDRFSARQFPNYSSELNVNALLLGDSALYLCASSPDLRGARRRTNEKLFFGSGTQLSVL.

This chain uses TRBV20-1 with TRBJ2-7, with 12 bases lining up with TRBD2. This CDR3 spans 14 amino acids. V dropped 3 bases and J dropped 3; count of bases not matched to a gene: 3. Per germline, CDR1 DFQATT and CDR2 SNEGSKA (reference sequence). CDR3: CSASRGLAGYEQYF. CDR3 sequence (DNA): TGCAGTGCTAGTAGGGGACTAGCGGGCTACGAGCAGTACTTC.

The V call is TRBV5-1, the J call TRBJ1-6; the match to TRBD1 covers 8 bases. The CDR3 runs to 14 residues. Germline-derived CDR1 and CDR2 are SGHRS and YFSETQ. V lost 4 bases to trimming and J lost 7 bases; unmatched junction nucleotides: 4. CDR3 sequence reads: CASSLGQANSPLHF. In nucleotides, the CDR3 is TGCGCCAGCAGCCTGGGACAGGCAAATTCACCCCTCCACTTT.

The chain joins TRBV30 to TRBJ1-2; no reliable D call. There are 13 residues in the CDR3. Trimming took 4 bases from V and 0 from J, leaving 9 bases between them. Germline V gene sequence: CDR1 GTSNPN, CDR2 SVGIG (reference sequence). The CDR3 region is CAWTLTANYGYTF. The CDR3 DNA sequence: TGTGCCTGGACCCTTACTGCTAACTATGGCTACACCTTC.

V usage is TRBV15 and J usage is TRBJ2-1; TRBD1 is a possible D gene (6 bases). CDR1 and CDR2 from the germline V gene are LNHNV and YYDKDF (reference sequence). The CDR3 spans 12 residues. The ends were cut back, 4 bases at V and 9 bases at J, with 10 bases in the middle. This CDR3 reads CATSKQGSEQFF. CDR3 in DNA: TGTGCCACCAGCAAACAGGGTTCTGAGCAGTTCTTC.

CDR3 residues: CAISFASEDEQFF. CDR3 DNA sequence: TGTGCCATCAGTTTCGCTAGCGAGGATGAGCAGTTCTTC. V usage is TRBV10-3 and J usage is TRBJ2-1; maybe TRBD2 (6 bases). CDR3 size: 13 residues. Germline loops: CDR1 ENHRY, CDR2 SYGVKD. Between the trimmed V and J ends, which lost 5 bases and 8 bases, there was a span of 13 bases.

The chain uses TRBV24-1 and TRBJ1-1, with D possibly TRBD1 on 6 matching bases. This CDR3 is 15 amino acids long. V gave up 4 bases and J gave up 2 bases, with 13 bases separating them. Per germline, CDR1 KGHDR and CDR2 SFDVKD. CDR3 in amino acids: CATSDSTQGNTEAFF. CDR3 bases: TGTGCCACCAGTGACTCCACACAGGGTAACACTGAAGCTTTCTTT.

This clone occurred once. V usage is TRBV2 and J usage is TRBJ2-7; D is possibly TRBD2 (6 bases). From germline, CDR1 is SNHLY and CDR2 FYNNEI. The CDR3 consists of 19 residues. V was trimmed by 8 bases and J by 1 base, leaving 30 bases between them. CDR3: CASLGGSRALVGQSYEQYF. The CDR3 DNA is TGTGCCAGCCTAGGAGGGAGCAGGGCTTTAGTAGGGCAGTCCTACGAGCAGTACTTC. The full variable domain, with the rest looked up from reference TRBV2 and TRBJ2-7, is EPEVTQTPSHQVTQMGQEVILRCVPISNHLYFYWYRQILGQKVEFLVSFYNNEISEKSEIFDDQFSVERPDGSNFTLKIRSTKLEDSAMYFCASLGGSRALVGQSYEQYFGPGTRLTVT.

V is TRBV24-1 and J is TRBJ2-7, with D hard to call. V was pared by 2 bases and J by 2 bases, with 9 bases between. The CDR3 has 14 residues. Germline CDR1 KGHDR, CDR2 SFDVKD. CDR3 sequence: CATSDSVAPYEQYF. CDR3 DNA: TGTGCCACCAGTGATTCAGTGGCACCCTACGAGCAGTACTTC.

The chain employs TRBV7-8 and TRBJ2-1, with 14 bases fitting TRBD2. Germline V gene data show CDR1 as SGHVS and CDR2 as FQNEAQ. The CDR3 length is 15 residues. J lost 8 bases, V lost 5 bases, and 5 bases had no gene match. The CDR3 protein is CASSQGTSGSHEQFF. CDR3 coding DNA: TGTGCCAGCAGCCAAGGGACTAGCGGGAGCCATGAGCAGTTCTTC.

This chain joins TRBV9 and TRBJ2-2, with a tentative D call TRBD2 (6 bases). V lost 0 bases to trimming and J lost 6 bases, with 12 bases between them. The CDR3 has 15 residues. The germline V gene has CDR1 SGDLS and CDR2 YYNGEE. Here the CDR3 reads CASSVGRGTAGELFF. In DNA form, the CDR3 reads TGTGCCAGCAGCGTAGGGAGAGGGACTGCCGGGGAGCTGTTTTTT. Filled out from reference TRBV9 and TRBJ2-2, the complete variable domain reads DSGVTQTPKHLITATGQRVTLRCSPRSGDLSVYWYQQSLDQGLQFLIQYYNGEERAKGNILERFSAQQFPDLHSELNLSSLELGDSALYFCASSVGRGTAGELFFGEGSRLTVL.

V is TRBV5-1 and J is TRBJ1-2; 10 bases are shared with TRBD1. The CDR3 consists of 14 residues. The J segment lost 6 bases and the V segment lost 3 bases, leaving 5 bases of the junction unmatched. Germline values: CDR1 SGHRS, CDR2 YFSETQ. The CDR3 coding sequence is TGCGCCAGCAGCTGGACCGGGACAGGGGATGGCTACACCTTC. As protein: CASSWTGTGDGYTF.

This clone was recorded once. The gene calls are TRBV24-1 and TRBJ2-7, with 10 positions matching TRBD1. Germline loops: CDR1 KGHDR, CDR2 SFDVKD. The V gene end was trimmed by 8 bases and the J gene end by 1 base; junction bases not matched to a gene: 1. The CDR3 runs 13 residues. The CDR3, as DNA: TGTGCCACCATGGGACAGGGGTCCTACGAGCAGTACTTC. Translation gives CATMGQGSYEQYF.

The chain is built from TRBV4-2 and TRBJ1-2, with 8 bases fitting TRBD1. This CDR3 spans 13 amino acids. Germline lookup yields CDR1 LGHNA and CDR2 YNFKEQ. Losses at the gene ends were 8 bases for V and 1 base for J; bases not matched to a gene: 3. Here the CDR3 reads CASGQGGNYGYTF. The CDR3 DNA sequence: TGTGCCAGCGGACAGGGTGGTAACTATGGCTACACCTTC.